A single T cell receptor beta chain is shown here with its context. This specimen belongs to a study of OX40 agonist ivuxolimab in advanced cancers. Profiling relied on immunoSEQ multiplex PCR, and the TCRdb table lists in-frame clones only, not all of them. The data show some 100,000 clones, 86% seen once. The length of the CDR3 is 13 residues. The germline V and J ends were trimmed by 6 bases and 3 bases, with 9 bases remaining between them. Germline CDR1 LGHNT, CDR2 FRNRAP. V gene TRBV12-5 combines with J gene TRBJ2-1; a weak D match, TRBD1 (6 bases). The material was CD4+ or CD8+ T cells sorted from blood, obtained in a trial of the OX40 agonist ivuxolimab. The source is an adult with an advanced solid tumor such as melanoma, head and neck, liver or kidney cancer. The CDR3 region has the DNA TGTGCTAGTGGCGCAGGGGTCTACAATGAGCAGTTCTTC. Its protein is CASGAGVYNEQFF.